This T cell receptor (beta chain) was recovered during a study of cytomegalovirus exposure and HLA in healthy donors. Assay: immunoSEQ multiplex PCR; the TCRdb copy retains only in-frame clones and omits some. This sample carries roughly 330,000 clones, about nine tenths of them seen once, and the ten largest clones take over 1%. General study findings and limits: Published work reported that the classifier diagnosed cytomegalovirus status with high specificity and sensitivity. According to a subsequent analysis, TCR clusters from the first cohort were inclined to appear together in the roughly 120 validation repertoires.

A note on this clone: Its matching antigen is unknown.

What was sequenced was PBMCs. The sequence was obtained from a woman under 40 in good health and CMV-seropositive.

CDR3 in amino acids: CATSQQQGMNTEAFF. The CDR3 DNA sequence: TGTGCCACCAGCCAACAACAGGGTATGAACACTGAAGCTTTCTTT. This sequence joins TRBV15 and TRBJ1-1, with D maybe TRBD1 (6 bases). Trimming removed 5 bases from V and 0 bases from J, with 13 bases in between. Germline loops: CDR1 LNHNV, CDR2 YYDKDF (reference sequence). This CDR3 spans 15 amino acids.